The 27 T cell receptor beta chains below come from one sample, sequenced in a study of T-cell reconstitution after alpha-beta-depleted transplantation in children (dated by TCRdb to 2016 to 2018). The library was produced with PCR. Sequencing instrument: Illumina HiSeq 2500. TCR library preparation used molecular barcoding, with unique molecular identifiers applied to normalize quantification of the TCRbeta repertoire. The public reads were reprocessed in TCRdb via fastp at Q25 and MiXCR, keeping in-frame beta chains. Rows with a matching CDR3 protein are joined into one entry that keeps the most common DNA and genes. In all, the sample holds 250,000 to 400,000 distinct CDR3 sequences, and roughly 21% of those were seen once. The ten biggest clones cover roughly 11% of the sample. Sample treatment or condition, as interpreted from the label and publication: allogeneic hematopoietic cell transplantation with graft depleted of TCRalphabeta T cells and CD19 B cells.

The material was PBMCs, mostly from graft donor cells, obtained 180 days after TCRalphabeta/CD19-depleted stem cell transplant. These receptors were collected from a male patient between 10 and 17 years old who had a stem cell transplant for acute lymphoblastic leukemia, so the T cells may come from the graft donor.

This clonotype has just a few counts. This chain links TRBV20-1 with TRBJ2-3; D unclear. Germline V lookup: CDR1 DFQATT, CDR2 SNEGSKA (reference sequence). V shed 7 bases and J shed 6 bases, with 8 bases lying between them. The CDR3 loop spans 10 amino acids. CDR3 in amino acids: CSGFYDTQYF. CDR3 bases: TGCAGTGGATTCTACGATACGCAGTATTTT.

J is TRBJ1-1 and V is TRBV9; 8 nucleotides line up with TRBD1. The germline V gene has CDR1 SGDLS and CDR2 YYNGEE. V shed 3 bases and J 11 bases; nucleotides not matched to a gene: 6. CDR3 size: 12 residues. The CDR3 sequence is CASSAGTGSAFF. CDR3 bases: TGTGCCAGCAGCGCAGGGACAGGCTCGGCTTTCTTT.

The table lists this clonotype with a few counts. This chain uses TRBV5-1 with TRBJ1-2; D is ambiguous. Trimming cost V 6 bases and J 7 bases, with 22 bases left between them. Germline V gene lookup returns CDR1 SGHRS and CDR2 YFSETQ. This CDR3 has 15 residues. CDR3 loop: CASKPPLGGRGGYTF. The CDR3 coding sequence is TGCGCCAGCAAGCCTCCTCTCGGTGGGCGAGGTGGCTACACCTTC. Using reference TRBV5-1 and TRBJ1-2 for the parts outside the CDR3, the full variable domain is KAGVTQTPRYLIKTRGQQVTLSCSPISGHRSVSWYQQTPGQGLQFLFEYFSETQRNKGNFPGRFSGRQFSNSRSEMNVSTLELGDSALYLCASKPPLGGRGGYTFGSGTRLTVV.

The J gene is TRBJ1-3, the V gene TRBV5-1; D is ambiguous. Germline V lookup: CDR1 SGHRS, CDR2 YFSETQ. The CDR3 runs 16 residues. Trimming stripped 4 bases from V and 0 bases from J, with 14 bases between. CDR3 residues: CASSPGGVYSGNTIYF. The CDR3 bases are TGCGCCAGCAGCCCCGGCGGGGTCTACTCTGGAAACACCATATATTTT.

This rearrangement joins TRBV19 to TRBJ1-6, with TRBD1 as a possible D gene (5 bases). CDR1 is LNHDA and CDR2 is SQIVND in the germline V gene (reference sequence). V was trimmed by 6 bases and J by 8 bases, leaving 14 bases between them. This CDR3 has 14 amino acids. The CDR3: CASRDTGNYSPLHF. Written as DNA, the CDR3 is TGTGCCAGTAGGGACACGGGCAACTATTCACCCCTCCACTTT.

V is TRBV15 and J is TRBJ2-3; 9 nucleotides agree with TRBD2. This CDR3 region has 15 residues. Germline V CDR1 and CDR2: LNHNV, YYDKDF (reference sequence). The junction had 9 bases not matched to a gene; V was cut back by 3 bases and J by 8 bases. The CDR3 spells CATSRDSGSGGTQYF. CDR3 nucleotide sequence: TGTGCCACCAGCAGGGATAGCGGGAGTGGCGGTACGCAGTATTTT.

This clonotype has ten or more counts. The chain links TRBV5-1 to TRBJ2-2, with D uncertain. CDR3 length: 14 residues. Trimming removed 2 bases at V and 2 bases at J, with 7 bases between. The germline V gene encodes CDR1 SGHRS and CDR2 YFSETQ. The CDR3 loop reads CASSLAKNTGELFF. CDR3 nucleotide sequence: TGCGCCAGCAGCTTAGCAAAAAACACCGGGGAGCTGTTTTTT.

In its sample, this clonotype was seen once. The J gene is TRBJ1-2, the V gene TRBV20-1; 9 bases line up with TRBD1. V lost 2 bases to trimming and J lost 5 bases; unmatched junction nucleotides: 6. The CDR3 is 14 residues long. CDR1 DFQATT and CDR2 SNEGSKA come from the germline V gene (reference sequence). The CDR3 DNA reads as TGCAGTGCTAGACTGGACAGGGGAGAGTATGGCTACACCTTC. Its translation is CSARLDRGEYGYTF.

The J gene is TRBJ2-7, the V gene TRBV7-6; weak D call: TRBD2 (6 bases). The CDR3 has 14 residues. CDR1 and CDR2 from the germline V gene are SGHVS and FNYEAQ. V was trimmed by 0 bases and J by 6 bases, leaving 12 bases between them. The CDR3 here is CASSLASVSGEQYF. The DNA for the CDR3 is TGTGCCAGCAGCTTAGCGTCGGTTAGCGGCGAGCAGTACTTC. The entire variable domain, with the rest obtained from reference TRBV7-6 and TRBJ2-7, is as follows: GAGVSQSPRYKVTKRGQDVALRCDPISGHVSLYWYRQALGQGPEFLTYFNYEAQQDKSGLPNDRFSAERPEGSISTLTIQRTEQRDSAMYRCASSLASVSGEQYFGPGTRLTVT.

This clonotype was counted only a few times. The V gene is TRBV12-3 or TRBV12-4, the J gene TRBJ2-5; perhaps TRBD1 as D (7 bases). The V end lost 2 bases, the J end lost 1 base, and 14 bases lay between the germline ends. This CDR3 spans 16 amino acids. CDR3: CASSLIGRGVQETQYF. CDR3 in DNA: TGTGCCAGCAGTTTAATAGGCAGGGGGGTCCAAGAGACCCAGTACTTC.

This chain connects TRBV4-2 to TRBJ2-7; 9 bases are a match to TRBD2. V trimming: 1 base; J trimming: 2 bases; junction bases outside the gene matches: 6. CDR1 is LGHNA and CDR2 is YNFKEQ in the germline V gene. The CDR3 extends over 16 amino acids. As DNA, the CDR3 is TGTGCCAGCAGCCAAGTCTCGACTAGCGGTGCCTACGAGCAGTACTTC. It specifies CASSQVSTSGAYEQYF.

This clonotype was seen just once. The chain uses TRBV12-3 or TRBV12-4 and TRBJ2-7; D may be TRBD2 (6 bases). The CDR3 contains 16 residues. V dropped 5 bases and J dropped 6 bases, with 23 bases sitting between them. CDR3 sequence reads: CASSPLGTQWPGEQYF. CDR3 in DNA: TGTGCCAGCAGTCCTCTCGGGACTCAATGGCCGGGCGAGCAGTACTTC.

The rearrangement links TRBV5-1 to TRBJ2-3; no definite D call. Germline CDR1 and CDR2: SGHRS and YFSETQ. This CDR3 is 15 amino acids long. Trimming took off 2 bases at V and 6 bases at J, with 16 bases between the two ends. This chain's CDR3 is CASSLYPKAADTQYF. The CDR3 DNA sequence: TGCGCCAGCAGCTTATATCCAAAAGCAGCGGATACGCAGTATTTT.

The chain carries TRBV14 and TRBJ1-6, with TRBD1 identical over 9 bases. Losses at the gene ends were 0 bases for V and 11 bases for J; bases not matched to a gene: 11. Germline V gene data show CDR1 as SGHDN and CDR2 as FVKESK. The CDR3 extends over 17 amino acids. The CDR3 loop reads CASSQDVIRDRAPPLHF. In DNA form, the CDR3 reads TGTGCCAGCAGCCAAGATGTTATCCGGGACAGGGCCCCACCCCTCCACTTT.

The sample holds a few counts of this clonotype. This chain links TRBV7-9 with TRBJ1-4, with D possibly being TRBD1 (5 bases). V was pared by 2 bases and J by 10 bases, with 14 bases between. Germline V gene sequence: CDR1 SEHNR, CDR2 FQNEAQ (reference sequence). The CDR3 runs 14 residues. The CDR3 reads CASSLSQGNGKLFF. The CDR3, as DNA: TGTGCCAGCAGCTTATCCCAGGGCAACGGAAAACTGTTTTTT.

This clonotype was observed many times. The rearrangement joins TRBV29-1 to TRBJ2-6; D is unresolved. With 6 bases removed from V and 0 bases from J, the gap between germline ends came to 18 bases. The length of the CDR3 is 17 residues. Germline assignment: CDR1 SQVTM and CDR2 ANQGSEA. CDR3 coding DNA: TGCAGCGTAGTGGTCTGGGGTACGGGCTCTGGGGCCAACGTCCTGACTTTC. Its protein is CSVVVWGTGSGANVLTF.

This clonotype was seen a handful of times. The chain carries TRBV3-1 and TRBJ1-5; a weak D match, TRBD1 (5 bases). The V end lost 3 bases, the J end lost 5 bases, and 11 bases lay between the germline ends. Germline CDR1 is LGHDT and CDR2 is YNNKEL (reference sequence). The CDR3 spans 14 residues. The CDR3 sequence: CASSQGVSHQPQHF. CDR3 in DNA: TGTGCCAGCAGCCAGGGGGTTTCGCATCAGCCCCAGCATTTT.

In its sample, this clonotype was seen a few times. V is TRBV20-1 and J is TRBJ1-6; TRBD1 matches 7 bases. The CDR3 consists of 15 residues. Germline-derived CDR1 and CDR2 are DFQATT and SNEGSKA (reference sequence). V lost 2 bases to trimming and J lost 7 bases; unmatched junction nucleotides: 8. The CDR3 nucleotides read TGCAGTGCTAGACTTGGGACAGTCACAAATTCACCCCTCCACTTT. Translated, it gives CSARLGTVTNSPLHF.

This chain uses TRBV5-1 with TRBJ2-6; no clear D gene. Germline V gene data show CDR1 as SGHRS and CDR2 as YFSETQ. V lost 5 bases, J lost 0 bases, and 9 bases lay in between. CDR3 length equals 15 residues. Here the CDR3 reads CASRLIGSGANVLTF. The CDR3 bases are TGCGCCAGCAGATTGATCGGCTCTGGGGCCAACGTCCTGACTTTC.

This clonotype has more than one count but fewer than ten. The chain joins TRBV7-9 to TRBJ2-1, with unresolved D. From germline, CDR1 is SEHNR and CDR2 FQNEAQ (reference sequence). CDR3 length: 12 residues. V was shortened by 7 bases and J by 9 bases, with 13 bases between the two germline ends. CDR3 region: CASTPVGFEQFF. CDR3 coding DNA: TGTGCCAGCACGCCGGTGGGGTTTGAGCAGTTCTTC.

This clonotype was observed a handful of times. The rearrangement links TRBV7-3 to TRBJ1-1; 8 bases align to TRBD1. V lost 4 bases to trimming and J lost 4 bases; unmatched junction nucleotides: 14. CDR3 length: 17 residues. Germline V gene lookup returns CDR1 SGHTA and CDR2 FQGTGA. CDR3 DNA: TGTGCCAGCAGCTCCTACTTCGGACAGGGCGGGAGCACTGAAGCTTTCTTT. As protein: CASSSYFGQGGSTEAFF.

This chain joins TRBV20-1 and TRBJ2-1; TRBD2 matches 12 bases. The CDR3 is 15 amino acids. Germline values: CDR1 DFQATT, CDR2 SNEGSKA (reference sequence). The V and J ends lost 2 bases and 6 bases, in that order; junction bases with no gene match: 5. The CDR3 protein is CSARTRLAGANEQFF. DNA of the CDR3: TGCAGTGCTAGAACCCGACTAGCGGGAGCCAATGAGCAGTTCTTC.

This clonotype appeared many times. The chain employs TRBV20-1 and TRBJ1-5; D remains ambiguous. CDR1 DFQATT and CDR2 SNEGSKA come from the germline V gene (reference sequence). V lost 0 bases, J lost 5 bases, and 17 bases lay in between. The CDR3 is 16 residues long. The CDR3 here is CSARDLTGLGYQPQHF. The CDR3 DNA is TGCAGTGCTAGAGATCTCACCGGACTGGGGTATCAGCCCCAGCATTTT.

The chain recombines TRBV5-6 with TRBJ2-2, with 11 bases aligning to TRBD2. Germline CDR1 and CDR2: SGHDT and YYEEEE. Trimming at V came to 4 bases and at J to 1 base, leaving 6 bases not matched to a gene. The CDR3 totals 17 residues. The CDR3 nucleotides read TGTGCCAGCAGCGACCTACTAGCGGGGGAGAACACCGGGGAGCTGTTTTTT. Its translation: CASSDLLAGENTGELFF.

The chain has TRBV7-8 and TRBJ2-7; 8 positions agree with TRBD2. This CDR3 comprises 18 residues. Trimming cost V 1 base and J 3 bases; bases outside gene matches: 14. Germline CDR1 is SGHVS and CDR2 is FQNEAQ. The CDR3 region is CASSLVHNPGLELYEQYF. In DNA, the CDR3 is TGTGCCAGCAGCTTAGTCCATAATCCGGGACTAGAACTCTACGAGCAGTACTTC.

The chain couples TRBV5-6 to TRBJ2-5; D is unresolved. The germline V and J ends were trimmed by 1 base and 0 bases, with 13 bases remaining between them. The V gene's germline CDR1 is SGHDT and CDR2 YYEEEE. The CDR3 length is 16 residues. CDR3: CASSLRAGTYQETQYF. As DNA, the CDR3 is TGTGCCAGCAGCTTGAGGGCAGGCACCTACCAAGAGACCCAGTACTTC.

This clonotype was seen a few times. This chain connects TRBV4-2 to TRBJ1-2; D not resolved. V dropped 0 bases and J dropped 4 bases, with 12 bases sitting between them. Germline lookup yields CDR1 LGHNA and CDR2 YNFKEQ. This CDR3 spans 15 amino acids. The CDR3 sequence: CASSQDSKGSYGYTF. The DNA of the CDR3 is TGTGCCAGCAGCCAAGATTCGAAGGGTAGCTATGGCTACACCTTC.